The rows below give T cell receptor beta chains drawn from one sample of a study of CD8+ T cells in alopecia areata. Using immunoSEQ multiplex PCR, the repertoire was profiled, and TCRdb retains in-frame clones only, with some absent. The table includes about 190,000 clones, roughly 64% detected once. The sample here was CD4+ T cells sorted from blood, taken at week 4, from a patient treated with tofacitinib. The receptors were gathered from a human donor with alopecia areata. Each CDR3 is given with its conserved first and last residue. D genes are given only for firm matches. Part of the rows lack a size; the others show once, few, many or a class for expanded clones.

d_call	clone_size	v_call	j_call	cdr3_nt	cdr3_aa
-	-	TRBV20-1	TRBJ1-2	TGCAGTGCTTCAGGTGATGGCTACACCTTC	CSASGDGYTF
-	-	TRBV2	TRBJ2-5	TGTGCCAGCAGTGAAGGAGGGGAGACCCAGTACTTC	CASSEGGETQYF
-	few	TRBV7-8	TRBJ2-2	TGTGCCAGCAGCCGTGGTGGGGAGCTGTTTTTT	CASSRGGELFF
-	-	TRBV4-3	TRBJ1-5	TGCGCCAGCAGCCAGGATCGGTGGCGGCCCCAGCATTTT	CASSQDRWRPQHF
TRBD2	-	TRBV9	TRBJ2-5	TGTGCCAGCAGCCCAGCGGGGGGGCTTATCGAGACCCAGTACTTC	CASSPAGGLIETQYF
-	few	TRBV7-9	TRBJ2-7	TGTGCCAGCAGCGCGGGACAGCCCTACGAGCAGTACTTC	CASSAGQPYEQYF
-	-	TRBV6-5	TRBJ2-7	TGTGCCAGCAGGCCCCCGCGGACCTACGAGCAGTACTTC	CASRPPRTYEQYF
-	few	TRBV15	TRBJ1-5	TGTGCCACCAGCAGAGATCCTAATCAGCCCCAGCATTTT	CATSRDPNQPQHF
TRBD2	-	TRBV25-1	TRBJ2-7	TGTGCCAGCAGTGAAATAGCGGGGGGGTTCGAGCAGTACTTC	CASSEIAGGFEQYF
TRBD1	-	TRBV5-1	TRBJ1-4	TGCGCCAGCAGCTTTGACAGGGGGTACGAAAAACTGTTTTTT	CASSFDRGYEKLFF
-	-	TRBV4-3	TRBJ2-7	TGCGCCAGCAGCCATATCCCCGGGACGGCCAGCTCCTACGAGCAGTACTTC	CASSHIPGTASSYEQYF
TRBD1	-	TRBV29-1	TRBJ1-1	TGCAGCGTTGAAAGGGGGCGGAACACTGAAGCTTTCTTT	CSVERGRNTEAFF
-	-	TRBV2	TRBJ2-2	TGTGCCAGCAGGGAAACAGGGACCGGGGAGCTGTTTTTT	CASRETGTGELFF
-	-	TRBV7-9	TRBJ2-3	TGTGCCAGCACCCCAGGCTTGACCACAGATACGCAGTATTTT	CASTPGLTTDTQYF
TRBD1	-	TRBV2	TRBJ1-1	TGTGCCAGCAGTACAGGGGTTTTGAACACTGAAGCCTTCTTT	CASSTGVLNTEAFF
-	-	TRBV10-1	TRBJ2-1	TGCGCCAGCAGCCAACTAGATCGCGAGCAGTTCTTC	CASSQLDREQFF
-	few	TRBV9	TRBJ2-2	TGTGCCAGCAGTTTGGGGAACACCGGGGAGCTGTTTTTT	CASSLGNTGELFF
-	few	TRBV5-1	TRBJ1-2	TGCGCCAGCAGCTTGGAGTCATATGACAGGAACTATGGCTACACCTTC	CASSLESYDRNYGYTF
TRBD1	-	TRBV28	TRBJ1-2	TGTGCCAGCAGCCCAGGGGGCGCCTATGGCTACACCTTC	CASSPGGAYGYTF
-	-	TRBV7-7	TRBJ2-5	TGTGCTAGCAGTCCCAACGACGCGGAGACCCAGTACTTC	CASSPNDAETQYF
TRBD1	few	TRBV5-1	TRBJ2-3	TGCGCCAGCAGCTCGGACAGGGCCACAGATACGCAGTATTTT	CASSSDRATDTQYF